This T cell receptor (beta chain) was captured in a study of cytomegalovirus exposure and HLA in healthy donors (TCRdb year 2017). Broadly, across the study: In an earlier analysis of fewer than 750 of the donors, approximately 260 Gb of sequence data and 117 million unique TCR beta sequences from 150 million to 200 million T cells were reported. An early release that covered roughly 600 HLA-typed donors contained 300 to 350 gigabases of sequencing data and roughly 84 million unique TCR sequences. Of the roughly 400 genotyped donors, 81% were placed in the genetic ancestry cluster associated with self-reported Caucasian donors. The aim of the study was to test whether cataloging public T cell receptors could identify signatures of past pathogen exposure. The study used immunosequencing to profile the T cell repertoires of hundreds of subjects and linked those repertoires to cytomegalovirus serostatus. Along with the roughly 670-subject first cohort, a separate validation cohort of some 130 different subjects was used. The study combined high-throughput TCR immunosequencing, statistical association of individual TCRs with disease status, and machine learning to predict cytomegalovirus infection status. A later analysis re-analyzed previously published TCR beta repertoires from about 730 donors and added high-resolution HLA genotyping to study TCR occurrence patterns. Rather than drawing on any new phenotypic data, the later analysis identified candidate immune exposures from TCR beta sequences and the way those sequences occurred across donors. An earlier analysis of some 500 of the donors applied high-throughput TCR beta sequencing to assess whether each TCR beta V gene segment acted as functional or pseudogenic. Donor age, sex, ethnicity and CMV serostatus were collected together with the repertoire data. A later genetic analysis used genome-wide SNP genotypes for about 65% of the roughly 670 donors, treating that subset as a discovery cohort. All discovery cohort repertoires had been generated using a single sequencing platform. HLA typing included class I and class II loci at four-digit resolution. The number of typed donors differed by locus: 629-630 for A, B, C, DRB1 and DQB1; 522 for DQA1; 600 to 610 for DPA1; and some 450 for DPB1. Four to six DR-DQ haplotypes were handled as single units for association and clustering, since linkage in the cohort was strong. Among 398 genotyped donors of the cohort, an average of around 220,000 unique TCR beta nucleotide sequences was sequenced per donor, of which about 18% were non-productive.

The library came from the immunoSEQ multiplex PCR assay. For the multiplex PCR, a mixture combining 60 forward primers for TCR Vbeta segments and 13 reverse primers for TCR Jbeta segments was used. The CDR3 region of rearranged TCR beta genes was amplified from genomic DNA with a multiplex PCR assay. On the Illumina HiSeq System, the amplified TCR beta libraries were sequenced as 87-base-pair reads. Turning to the authors' computational methods: Across the roughly 670 repertoires, a later analysis counted roughly 84 million unique TCR beta chains, some 11 million of which were shared by at least two donors. A nearest-neighbor algorithm error-corrected the raw reads and collapsed the reads into unique sequences, merging closely related sequences to remove PCR and sequencing errors. CDR3 sequences were aligned to IMGT reference sequences to assign V, D and J gene segments. For a sequence to be retained, a match of at least six nucleotides was required to both a V gene segment and a J gene segment. Rearrangements were classified as productive when the CDR3 lacked stop codons and remained in frame with V and J, and all other rearrangements were classified as non-productive. CDR3 was defined by IMGT convention, running from the second conserved V-encoded cysteine to the conserved J-encoded phenylalanine. The earlier analysis of a few hundred of the donors excluded any sequence lacking an unambiguous match to a single V gene segment. An earlier analysis of almost 600 of the donors classified V segments as functional when productive rearrangements were above 56.7% and as segregating when the standard deviation between donors was above 5%. A statistical classification framework was built for diagnosing cytomegalovirus status from the catalog of TCR beta chain sequences. In a later analysis, V and J genes were assigned by comparing TCR nucleotide sequences against IMGT/GENE-DB human TR gene sequences. Using the TCRdist pipeline, a later analysis assigned CDR3 sequences along with most-parsimonious VDJ recombination scenarios. A later analysis defined each TCR beta chain by its CDR3 amino acid sequence plus V-gene family, and excluded reads lacking a unique V-gene family. A later analysis removed roughly 590 highly shared, low-generation-probability nucleotide sequences to deal with suspected cross-contamination and a sequencing artifact. In a later analysis, a clonal expansion index was calculated for each public chain from normalized within-repertoire ranks of inferred template counts. A later analysis computed generation probabilities with a VDJ recombination model fitted to out-of-frame rearrangements, and checked the results against IGoR. A later analysis scored TCR-TCR, TCR-HLA and TCR-CMV co-occurrence with hypergeometric tests, applying a repertoire-size bias correction to TCR pairs. A later analysis estimated false discovery rates by permuting HLA or CMV assignments 20 times. In a later analysis, co-occurring TCRs were grouped with DBSCAN, and TCRdist sequence similarity was added when clustering was performed within HLA-allele-positive subsets. For co-occurrence clustering, repertoires with fewer than 30,000 or more than 120,000 public chains were excluded, along with four to six repertoires with anomalous nucleotide sharing. In its TCRdb copy, this immuneACCESS table keeps in-frame sequences only and misses some clones. Where compared with another copy, unresolved V genes explain less than half of these, and the others have no known cause. The DNA was the basis for D and trimming; V, J and clone size are from that table. Counted in this sample were approximately 110,000 clones; 65% to 75% of them appeared once. 4% to 5% of the sample rests with the top ten.

As regards this clone: Its target antigen remains unknown. The record has no base qualities; no much larger clone is one base away.

The cohort comprised more than 550 healthy bone marrow donors. At the time of sampling, all cohort members were nominally healthy, though unrecorded immune exposures were likely present. The donor was CMV seropositive and was included in the group of 250 to 300 seropositive cohort members. A peripheral blood sample was provided by each donor, and peripheral blood mononuclear cells were used for TCR beta sequencing. Genomic DNA extraction from the blood cell samples was performed with the Qiagen DNeasy Blood Extraction Kit. Inclusive of the bounding cysteine and phenylalanine, the CDR3 is 13 residues long. The retained sequence is limited to the CDR3, 39 bases, with the frame set at the first base. V is cut back by 3 bases and J by 7 bases, with 4 bases in the junction unmatched. The germline V gene gives CDR1 as KGHSH and CDR2 as LQKENI. The full study reports these points: A later analysis reported that several top co-occurrence clusters appeared linked to parvovirus B19, influenza, CMV and Epstein-Barr virus. Because HLA typing was missing for some donors at each locus, association tests included only the typed subset. A further reported finding was that TCR beta sequences accurately predicted the HLA-A and HLA-B alleles for most subjects in the first cohort. An association between a missense DCLRE1C variant and V-gene and J-gene trimming of TCR beta chains was found in a later genetic analysis and replicated in an independent cohort. A later genetic analysis reported fewer N-insertions in productive TCRs among donors in an Asian-associated ancestry cluster than the approximately 700-donor mean. The 87-base-pair reads could not distinguish some IMGT-functional V segments, including TRBV6-2 and TRBV6-3, so those segments were excluded. A later analysis found that most CMV-associated TCR beta chains appeared HLA-restricted, with HLA associations seemingly driven largely by CMV exposure. In a later analysis, 16,951 TCR beta sequences were associated with specific HLA alleles at a false discovery rate of 0.05. The authors suggested that the approach could potentially be extended to other disease states and immunological phenotypes. In a later analysis, HLA-associated TCR beta chains showed more clonal expansion and lower generation probabilities than non-associated chains that were equally common. The classifier was reported to diagnose cytomegalovirus status with high specificity and sensitivity in both the original cohort and the validation cohort. In vitro tests confirmed that a few of the cytomegalovirus-associated TCR beta chains recognize cytomegalovirus antigens. Correlated functional status among segregating V segments might be attributable to linkage disequilibrium, but an unknown experimental factor could not be ruled out. Broadly in line with IMGT annotations, most TCR beta V segments showed up in productive rearrangements about 90% or about 30% of the time in an earlier analysis of 450 to 750 of the donors. When HLA alleles, especially DR and DQ, strongly co-occurred, attributing TCR associations to individual alleles was difficult. According to a later analysis, TCR association rates differed among HLA loci, with DRB1 alleles showing the most associated TCRs and HLA-C alleles showing the fewest. The study gave a list of some 150 TCR beta chains associated with cytomegalovirus. Most TCR sequences were seen in very few donors, while some public TCRs were found in many individuals. This cohort had only TCR beta chains sequenced, and the lack of alpha or paired-chain data limited which features could be detected. Sequencing depth was assumed to be roughly uniform across donors in the presence/absence analyses, though that assumption may not hold. Because counts were too low, about 18 rarely observed V segments, including chromosome 9 orphons, were left out of the earlier analysis of 587 of the donors. CMV serostatus was the only immune exposure information available for the cohort. A cluster of highly shared sequence variants was judged likely to be a technical artifact of the sequencing pipeline.

Sequencing was performed on PBMCs. The source is a woman aged 50 to 60 in good health and CMV-seropositive. This chain is built from TRBV18 and TRBJ1-2, with TRBD1 matching 8 junction bases. Here is the DNA: TGTGCCAGCTCACCCGACAGGGGCGCTGGCTACACCTTC. It translates as CASSPDRGAGYTF.